This TCR beta chain was identified in a study of blood T cells in healthy people across ages. Study findings and constraints: Bulk PBMC profiling left naive and antigen-experienced comparisons inconclusive.

A second PCR of about 6 to 11 cycles used a sample-barcoded 5' primer and a J-beta primer mix. Each TCR beta cDNA got a 12-nucleotide random molecular identifier. One entry per CDR3 protein, called by TCRdb with MiXCR from the 5' RACE reads. The sample contains about 650,000 distinct CDR3 sequences, roughly 32% of which appear only once. In terms of origin and age, donors were healthy Caucasian individuals from Russia aged about 6 to 90. With respect to this clonotype: No antigen is known for it. A much larger clone differs by one base, so this may be a read error.

The receptor was derived from a woman older than 75 in good health. Specimen: blood.

In DNA, the CDR3 is TGCAGCGTCCCCGGGCGAGCGGGGGCCAGGAATGAGCAGTTCTTC. As protein: CSVPGRAGARNEQFF. This chain links TRBV29-1 with TRBJ2-1; 8 bases fit TRBD2. This CDR3 spans 15 amino acids. The V and J ends lost 6 bases and 7 bases, in that order; junction bases with no gene match: 14. Per germline, CDR1 SQVTM and CDR2 ANQGSEA.